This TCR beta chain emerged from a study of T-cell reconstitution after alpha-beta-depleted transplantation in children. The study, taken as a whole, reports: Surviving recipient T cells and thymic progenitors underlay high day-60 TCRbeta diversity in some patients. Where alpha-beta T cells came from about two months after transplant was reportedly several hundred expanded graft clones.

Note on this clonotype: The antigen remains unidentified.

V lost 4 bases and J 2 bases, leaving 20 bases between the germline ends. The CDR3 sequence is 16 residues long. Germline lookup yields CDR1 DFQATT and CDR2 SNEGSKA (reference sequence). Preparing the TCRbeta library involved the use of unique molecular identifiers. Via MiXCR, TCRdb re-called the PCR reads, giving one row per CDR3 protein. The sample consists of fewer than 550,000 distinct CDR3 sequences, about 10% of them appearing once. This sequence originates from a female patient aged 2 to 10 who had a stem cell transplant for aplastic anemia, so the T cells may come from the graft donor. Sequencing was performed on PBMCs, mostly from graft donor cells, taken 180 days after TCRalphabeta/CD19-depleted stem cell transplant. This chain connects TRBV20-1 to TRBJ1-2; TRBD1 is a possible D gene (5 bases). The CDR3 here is CSAIPAGLGRNYGYTF. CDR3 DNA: TGCAGTGCTATTCCCGCCGGGCTGGGGCGAAACTATGGCTACACCTTC.